The source of this T cell receptor (beta chain) is a study of blood T cells in healthy people across ages. About the study: About one barcoded beta molecule per two T cells was captured by template switching. Findings and limits, study-wide: From one million sequenced T cells, diversity estimates were lower bounds. It was the long-lived donors that had more naive CD4+ cells and higher diversity than aged donors.

Each sample yielded at least 6 million isolated PBMCs. The use of a sample-barcoded 5' primer and a J-beta primer mix characterized a second PCR of about 6 to 11 cycles. TCRdb fed the 5' RACE reads into MiXCR, producing one record per CDR3 protein. The table has about 1,400,000 distinct CDR3 sequences, around two fifths seen once. This clonotype has at least ten counts. Its matching antigen is unknown. V was clipped by 8 bases and J by 6 bases; unmatched bases: 3. The CDR3 covers 13 residues. Germline V CDR1 and CDR2: SNHLY, FYNNEI. Sequences were obtained from blood. V is TRBV2 and J is TRBJ2-1; 11 nucleotides line up with TRBD2. The TCR was taken from a woman between 18 and 29 years old in good health. Here the CDR3 DNA reads TGTGCCAGCTATAGCGGGGGGGGCAATGAGCAGTTCTTC. The encoded protein is CASYSGGGNEQFF.